This TCR beta chain originates from a study of cytomegalovirus exposure and HLA in healthy donors. Points from the study as a whole: An analysis was carried out later, and it reportedly showed fewer N-insertions in an Asian-associated ancestry cluster than the roughly 700-donor mean. Sequencing artifact likely explains a cluster of highly shared sequence variants. Analysis was carried out at a later point, and it linked a missense DCLRE1C variant to TCR beta V- and J-gene trimming.

The CDR3 loop spans 15 amino acids. From germline, CDR1 is SGHDT and CDR2 YYEEEE. V was pared by 5 bases and J by 3 bases, with 7 bases of the junction left unmatched. As to this clone: The antigen is unknown.

A multiplex PCR was run with 60 Vbeta primers and 13 Jbeta primers. Some clones are missing from TCRdb's copy, which holds only in-frame ones; the method was immunoSEQ multiplex PCR. The sample lists some 130,000 clones, more than 80% occurring once. Sequenced material: PBMCs. This receptor was obtained from a woman aged 30 to 39 in good health and CMV-seropositive. This chain links TRBV5-6 with TRBJ1-4; 7 nucleotides align to TRBD1. The CDR3 DNA reads TGTGCCAGCAGTCCGACAGGGTCTGCTAATGAAAAACTGTTTTTT. This encodes CASSPTGSANEKLFF.